Included here is one T cell receptor beta chain sequence, with context. Its antigen is undetermined. V was clipped by 5 bases and J by 6 bases, with 17 bases between them. The CDR3 has 15 residues. Germline assignment: CDR1 SGHTA and CDR2 FQGTGA. This sample is part of a study of cytomegalovirus exposure and HLA in healthy donors. Study background: Per a later analysis, the roughly 690 first-cohort and 100 to 150 validation repertoires shared one platform. Study findings and constraints: Listed as cytomegalovirus-associated were 164 TCR beta chains. Most TCR sequences were seen very rarely across donors, but some public TCRs occurred in many.

The table came from immunoSEQ multiplex PCR; TCRdb's copy has only in-frame clones and leaves some out. The repertoire holds about 130,000 clones, with under 90% as singletons. Separation from the roughly 690-subject first cohort characterized the roughly 120-subject validation cohort, to which the donors belonged. This clonotype was sampled from a man aged 25-45 years in good health and CMV-seronegative. The chain carries TRBV7-3 and TRBJ2-1; weak D call: TRBD1 (5 bases). Sequenced input: PBMCs. CDR3: CASSPYQGASNEQFF. The CDR3 DNA sequence: TGTGCCAGCAGCCCCTACCAGGGCGCGAGCAATGAGCAGTTCTTC. Full variable domain (missing parts from reference TRBV7-3 and TRBJ2-1): GAGVSQTPSNKVTEKGKYVELRCDPISGHTALYWYRQSLGQGPEFLIYFQGTGAADDSGLPNDRFFAVRPEGSVSTLKIQRTERGDSAVYLCASSPYQGASNEQFFGPGTRLTVL.